This T cell receptor beta chain emerged from a study of OX40 agonist ivuxolimab in advanced cancers. Looking at the study overall: Those treated in dose escalation had hepatocellular carcinoma, melanoma, renal cell cancer or head and neck cancer.

The table came from immunoSEQ multiplex PCR; TCRdb's copy has only in-frame clones and leaves some out. The sample holds roughly 53,000 clones, 70% to 90% seen once. This receptor was taken from an adult with an advanced solid tumor such as melanoma, head and neck, liver or kidney cancer. The sequences come from CD4+ or CD8+ T cells sorted from blood, collected in a trial of the OX40 agonist ivuxolimab.

The DNA for the CDR3 is TGTGCCAGTAGTCCTCGGGACAGCTCGAACACTGAAGCTTTCTTT. It yields the protein CASSPRDSSNTEAFF. V and J are TRBV19 and TRBJ1-1, with 7 positions matching TRBD1. There are 15 residues in the CDR3. With 5 bases clipped from V and 1 base from J, the junction kept 7 bases outside the gene matches. CDR1 and CDR2 from the germline V gene are LNHDA and SQIVND (reference sequence).